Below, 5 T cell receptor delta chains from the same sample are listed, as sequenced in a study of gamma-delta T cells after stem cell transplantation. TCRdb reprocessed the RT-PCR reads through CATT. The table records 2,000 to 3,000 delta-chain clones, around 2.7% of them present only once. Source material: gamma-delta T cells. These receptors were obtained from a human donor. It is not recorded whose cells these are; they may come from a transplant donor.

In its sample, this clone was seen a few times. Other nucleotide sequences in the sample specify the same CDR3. CDR3 in amino acids: CACDTEFAGGHGGEGQLIF. The CDR3 DNA reads TGTGCCTGTGACACCGAGTTTGCTGGGGGGCACGGAGGTGAAGGCCAACTCATCTTT. V and J are TRDV2 and TRDJ1; 7 bases are a match to TRDD3. Germline V gene lookup returns CDR1 GEAIGNYY and CDR2 EKD. The V and J ends lost 0 bases and 9 bases, in that order; junction bases with no gene match: 24. The CDR3 is 19 amino acids.

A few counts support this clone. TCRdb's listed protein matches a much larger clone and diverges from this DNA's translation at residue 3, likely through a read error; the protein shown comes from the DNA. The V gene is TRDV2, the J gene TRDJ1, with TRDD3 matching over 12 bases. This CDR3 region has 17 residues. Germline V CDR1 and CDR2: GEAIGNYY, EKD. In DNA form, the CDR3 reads TGTGCCCGTGACACTCTACTGGGGGATACTAGTAGTAAGGGACTCATCTTT. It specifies CARDTLLGDTSSKGLIF.

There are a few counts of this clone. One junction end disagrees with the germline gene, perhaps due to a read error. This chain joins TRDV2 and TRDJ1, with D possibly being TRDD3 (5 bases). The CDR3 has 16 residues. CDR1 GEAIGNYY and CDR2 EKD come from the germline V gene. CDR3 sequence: CACGTVGDQPTDKLIF. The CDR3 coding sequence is TGTGCCTGTGGCACCGTTGGGGACCAACCCACCGATAAACTCATCTTT.

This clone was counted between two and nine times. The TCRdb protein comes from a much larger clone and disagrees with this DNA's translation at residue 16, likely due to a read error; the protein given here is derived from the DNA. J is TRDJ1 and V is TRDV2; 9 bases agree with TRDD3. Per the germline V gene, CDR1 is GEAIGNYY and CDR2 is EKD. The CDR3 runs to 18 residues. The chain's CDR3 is CACSFLTGGRETTDKPIF. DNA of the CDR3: TGTGCCTGCTCCTTCCTCACTGGGGGAAGAGAGACCACCGATAAACCCATCTTT.

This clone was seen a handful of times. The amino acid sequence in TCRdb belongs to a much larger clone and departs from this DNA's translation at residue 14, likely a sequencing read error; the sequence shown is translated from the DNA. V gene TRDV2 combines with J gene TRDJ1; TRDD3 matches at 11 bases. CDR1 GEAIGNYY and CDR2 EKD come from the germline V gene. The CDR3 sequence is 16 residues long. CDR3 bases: TGTGCCTGTGACACCGTGTCTGGGGGATACACCGATAAACCCATCTTT. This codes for CACDTVSGGYTDKPIF.